This T cell receptor (beta chain) was found in a study of cytomegalovirus exposure and HLA in healthy donors. The PCR contained 60 Vbeta and 13 Jbeta primers. Using immunoSEQ multiplex PCR, the repertoire was profiled, and TCRdb retains in-frame clones only, with some absent. The data hold about 160,000 clones, with 76% observed a single time. The V end was cut by 0 bases, the J end by 0 bases, with 11 bases between. The CDR3 runs to 17 residues. Germline-derived CDR1 and CDR2 are LGHNA and YNFKEQ. This chain joins TRBV4-2 and TRBJ1-4, with D perhaps matching TRBD1 (6 bases). This TCR was sampled from a female donor in good health and CMV-seronegative. The sample was PBMCs. The CDR3 here is CASSQDLQGTTNEKLFF. The CDR3 DNA sequence: TGTGCCAGCAGCCAAGATCTGCAGGGGACAACTAATGAAAAACTGTTTTTT.